A single T cell receptor (beta chain) is shown here with its context. The assay was immunoSEQ multiplex PCR, and TCRdb's table has in-frame clones only and misses some. The data show about 74,000 clones, roughly 90% seen once. The data belong to a study of blood T cell repertoires in COVID-19. The overall study: Sample material is recorded as cDNA or gDNA derived from T cells, B-cell-depleted T cells, or PBMCs.

CDR1 MRHNA and CDR2 SNTAGT come from the germline V gene. This CDR3 spans 15 amino acids. Germline trimming cut 0 bases from V and 10 bases from J; bases unmatched to any gene: 6. This chain uses TRBV6-4 with TRBJ1-6; 7 bases match TRBD1. Sequencing input: peripheral blood. The sequence came from a human donor in a cohort sampled during active COVID-19. CDR3 region: CASSDSDRASSPLHF. The CDR3 nucleotides read TGTGCCAGCAGTGACTCCGACAGGGCGAGCTCACCCCTCCACTTT.